The clone carrying this TCR beta chain was observed a handful of times. These data are taken from a study of T cells in Graves' hyperthyroidism and ophthalmopathy. Regions amplified from RNA transcripts were the TCR beta CDR3 regions. The TCR CDR3 first-round RT-PCR relied on the HTBI primer set. MiXCR was run by TCRdb on the multiplex PCR reads, yielding one entry per CDR3 protein. This repertoire shows 600,000 to 650,000 distinct CDR3 sequences, around 15% found once; its top ten account for 3% to 4.5%. There are 13 residues in the CDR3. CDR1 and CDR2 (germline): SQVTM, ANQGSEA. V lost 4 bases to trimming and J lost 9 bases, with 16 bases between them.

This TCR was sampled from a woman aged 25 to 39 with Graves' hyperthyroidism. Specimen: blood. The chain links TRBV29-1 to TRBJ2-1; D is ambiguous. The DNA for the CDR3 is TGCAGCGTTGTCGTAGTTGGGGTGGGTGAGCAGTTCTTC. Protein: CSVVVVGVGEQFF.